This T cell receptor beta chain stems from a study of T cell responses to AZD1222 COVID-19 vaccine. Details on this clone: This CDR3 is also generated by other DNA sequences in the sample.

TCRdb's table, derived via immunoSEQ multiplex PCR, lists solely in-frame clones and lacks some. The sample comprises about 79,000 clones, around 89% of which are singletons, and 25% to 35% rests with the top ten. The germline V gene has CDR1 MNHEY and CDR2 SVGAGI. The V and J ends lost 0 bases and 6 bases respectively, with 8 bases between them. CDR3 length: 13 residues. The J gene is TRBJ1-2, the V gene TRBV6-5, with D maybe TRBD1 (6 bases). The receptor was derived from an adult who received the AZD1222 COVID-19 vaccine. This material consisted of peripheral blood, taken 28 days after the second AZD1222 dose. In DNA, the CDR3 is TGTGCCAGCAGTTACTCGAGGGGGGATGGCTACACCTTC. This codes for CASSYSRGDGYTF.